Following are 27 T cell receptor beta chains from one sample sequenced in a study of shared clonotypes between healthy human individuals. Data came from immunoSEQ multiplex PCR; TCRdb stores just in-frame clones and leaves some out. The sample gives roughly 450,000 clones, 75% to 85% of which show up once; roughly 13% is in the top ten. The sample taken for sequencing was PBMCs. These TCRs come from a woman in her thirties or forties in good health. Some clones in this sample may be carry-over from other donors' samples.

CDR3 amino acids: CASSSPGHSNTGELFF. CDR3 sequence (DNA): TGTGCCAGCAGTTCCCCGGGGCATTCGAACACCGGGGAGCTGTTTTTT. The chain couples TRBV28 to TRBJ2-2; D could derive from TRBD1 or TRBD2 (5 bases each). The CDR3 is 16 amino acids. V was pared by 4 bases and J by 0 bases, with 12 bases between. Germline lookup yields CDR1 MDHEN and CDR2 SYDVKM.

This chain connects TRBV7-9 to TRBJ1-1; D is uncertain. This CDR3 has 15 amino acids. Trimming removed 4 bases at V and 5 bases at J, with 17 bases between. CDR1 is SEHNR and CDR2 is FQNEAQ in the germline V gene (reference sequence). CDR3 bases: TGTGCCAGCAGCTCACGTTGGGCCTCTGGAACTGAAGCTTTCTTT. Amino acid sequence: CASSSRWASGTEAFF.

Notes on this clone: This same CDR3 is encoded by further DNA sequences in the sample. This CDR3 reads CAISESDRGGNQPQHF. CDR3 nucleotides: TGTGCCATCAGTGAGTCAGACAGGGGGGGCAATCAGCCCCAGCATTTT. This chain uses TRBV10-3 with TRBJ1-5; TRBD1 aligns across 9 bases. Germline V gene lookup returns CDR1 ENHRY and CDR2 SYGVKD. J gave up 2 bases and V 0 bases, and 2 bases lay outside the gene matches. This CDR3 has 16 amino acids.

The chain links TRBV18 to TRBJ2-3; TRBD2 is a possible D gene (5 bases). The CDR3 is made up of 14 amino acids. Germline CDR1 and CDR2: KGHSH and LQKENI. Trimming stripped 8 bases from V and 2 bases from J, with 14 bases between. The CDR3 DNA reads TGTGCCAGCCGGCGGGCCCTGGACACAGATACGCAGTATTTT. Protein sequence: CASRRALDTDTQYF.

The CDR3 nucleotides read TGTGCCAGCAGCTTAACAGCGGGGGGTTACAATGAGCAGTTCTTC. Translating gives CASSLTAGGYNEQFF. The chain employs TRBV7-2 and TRBJ2-1, with 9 bases that match TRBD2. The V and J ends lost 2 bases and 4 bases, in that order; junction bases with no gene match: 3. The CDR3 is made up of 15 amino acids. CDR1 SGHTA and CDR2 FQGNSA come from the germline V gene.

The sample holds one count of this clone. This sequence joins TRBV11-2 and TRBJ1-5; D not certain. From germline, CDR1 is SGHAT and CDR2 FQNNGV. Trimming pared 1 base from V and 5 bases from J, leaving 9 bases between. The CDR3 consists of 14 residues. The CDR3 DNA reads TGTGCCAGCAGCTTAGGGGGAAACGATCAGCCCCAGCATTTT. It translates to CASSLGGNDQPQHF.

V and J are TRBV5-4 and TRBJ1-4; D not certain. CDR1 and CDR2 from the germline V gene are SGHNT and YYREEE (reference sequence). V lost 2 bases to trimming and J lost 8 bases, with 7 bases between them. This CDR3 is 12 amino acids long. DNA for the CDR3: TGTGCCAGCAGCTTAGGTGGGGAAAAACTGTTTTTT. Translated, it gives CASSLGGEKLFF.

CDR3 amino acids: CASSFGALNYGYTF. CDR3 DNA sequence: TGTGCCAGCAGCTTTGGAGCCCTAAACTATGGCTACACCTTC. V is TRBV7-2 and J is TRBJ1-2; D not resolved. Between the trimmed V and J ends, which lost 3 bases and 2 bases, there was a span of 10 bases. There are 14 residues in the CDR3. Germline CDR1 SGHTA, CDR2 FQGNSA.

Here the CDR3 DNA reads TGTGCCAGCAGCCTCGGACACTTTAGCAATCAGCCCCAGCATTTT. Protein product: CASSLGHFSNQPQHF. The chain links TRBV2 to TRBJ1-5; TRBD1 is a possible D gene (5 bases). This CDR3 comprises 15 residues. From germline, CDR1 is SNHLY and CDR2 FYNNEI. Trimming removed 6 bases from V and 0 bases from J, with 12 bases in between.

This clone came up a few times. The chain couples TRBV18 to TRBJ2-5, with 10 bases lining up with TRBD2. V was pared by 0 bases and J by 5 bases, with 3 bases of the junction left unmatched. The length of the CDR3 is 15 residues. Germline CDR1 and CDR2: KGHSH and LQKENI. CDR3 loop: CASSPPGLALETQYF. CDR3 nucleotide sequence: TGTGCCAGCTCACCACCGGGACTAGCGTTGGAGACCCAGTACTTC.

The chain combines TRBV28 with TRBJ2-1; TRBD2 matches at 11 bases. The J segment lost 5 bases and the V segment lost 6 bases, leaving 6 bases of the junction unmatched. In germline, CDR1 is MDHEN, CDR2 SYDVKM. The CDR3 is 15 residues long. CDR3 sequence reads: CASRSSGRANNEQFF. In DNA form, the CDR3 reads TGTGCCAGCAGAAGTAGCGGGAGGGCAAACAATGAGCAGTTCTTC.

This chain links TRBV18 with TRBJ2-1; D gene ambiguous. Germline-derived CDR1 and CDR2 are KGHSH and LQKENI. The CDR3 extends over 14 amino acids. V lost 0 bases and J lost 12, with 15 bases in between. The CDR3 nucleotides read TGTGCCAGCTCACCACCGCGAGCCCCTCTAACGCAGTTCTTC. Amino acids: CASSPPRAPLTQFF.

The chain employs TRBV7-7 and TRBJ2-3; 13 positions agree with TRBD2. The J segment lost 6 bases and the V segment lost 5 bases, leaving 8 bases of the junction unmatched. Germline assignment: CDR1 SSHAT and CDR2 FNYEAQ (reference sequence). The CDR3 spans 16 residues. The CDR3: CASSKGLAGSGDTQYF. DNA for the CDR3: TGTGCCAGCAGCAAGGGACTAGCGGGGTCAGGGGATACGCAGTATTTT.

The chain joins TRBV7-9 to TRBJ2-5; 10 bases align to TRBD2. Near its end, the DNA agrees better with TRBJ2-7, so the J call may be wrong. The CDR3 loop spans 13 amino acids. The V gene's germline CDR1 is SEHNR and CDR2 FQNEAQ (reference sequence). CDR3 nucleotides: TGTGCCAGCAGCGTCGGGACTAGCGTCGAGCAGTACTTC. Its protein is CASSVGTSVEQYF.

The rearrangement links TRBV7-2 to TRBJ2-1, with 10 bases matching TRBD2. The length of the CDR3 is 15 residues. V lost 1 base and J lost 7; bases outside the gene matches: 4. Germline V gives CDR1 SGHTA, CDR2 FQGNSA. CDR3 nucleotide sequence: TGTGCCAGCAGCTTAGATGGGACTAGCGTGAATGAGCAGTTCTTC. Protein: CASSLDGTSVNEQFF.

This clone was counted once. The J gene is TRBJ2-1, the V gene TRBV7-9, with 8 bases aligning to TRBD2. The CDR3 consists of 15 residues. The J segment lost 8 bases and the V segment lost 5 bases, leaving 11 bases of the junction unmatched. Germline V gene sequence: CDR1 SEHNR, CDR2 FQNEAQ (reference sequence). Written as DNA, the CDR3 is TGTGCCAGCAGCGAGCCCGGGGGGGGGCGCCATGAGCAGTTCTTC. Translating gives CASSEPGGGRHEQFF.

The CDR3 nucleotides read TGCGCCAGCAGCGACACCGGAAACACCATATATTTT. Residues: CASSDTGNTIYF. The V call is TRBV5-1, the J call TRBJ1-3; D unresolved. The CDR3 totals 12 residues. V was trimmed by 4 bases and J by 4 bases, leaving 6 bases between them. Germline values: CDR1 SGHRS, CDR2 YFSETQ.

V and J are TRBV28 and TRBJ1-3, with D possibly TRBD1 on 5 matching bases. CDR1 MDHEN and CDR2 SYDVKM come from the germline V gene. CDR3 size: 13 residues. V was cut by 7 bases and J by 8 bases, with 15 bases left in between. DNA for the CDR3: TGTGCCAGCACCGGCGGGGCTCTATACACCATATATTTT. Translated: CASTGGALYTIYF.

This rearrangement joins TRBV28 to TRBJ2-4, with 10 bases aligning to TRBD1. The CDR3 has 15 amino acids. Germline assignment: CDR1 MDHEN and CDR2 SYDVKM. J lost 6 bases, V lost 4 bases, and 6 bases had no gene match. The CDR3 loop is CASSWGQGITNIQYF. In DNA, the CDR3 is TGTGCCAGCAGTTGGGGACAGGGGATCACAAACATTCAGTACTTC.

The gene calls are TRBV6-4 and TRBJ2-1, with 11 bases fitting TRBD2. The CDR3 is 16 amino acids. J gave up 2 bases and V 11 bases, and 11 bases lay outside the gene matches. CDR1 and CDR2 from the germline V gene are MRHNA and SNTAGT. The CDR3, as DNA: TGTGCCGAGCAGCCCTTAGCGGGAGGGGCCTACAATGAGCAGTTCTTC. The encoded protein is CAEQPLAGGAYNEQFF.

The genes are TRBV4-1 and TRBJ2-1; TRBD2 matches 10 bases. The CDR3 is made up of 18 amino acids. J gave up 2 bases and V 1 base, and 8 bases lay outside the gene matches. Germline V lookup: CDR1 MGHRA, CDR2 YSYEKL. The CDR3 DNA follows: TGCGCCAGCAGCCAAGGGCGGCTAGCGGGAGTTCCCTACAATGAGCAGTTCTTC. Amino acids: CASSQGRLAGVPYNEQFF.

This chain uses TRBV30 with TRBJ1-5; 7 bases align to TRBD1. Trimming took 3 bases from V and 1 from J; bases not matched to a gene: 9. The CDR3 runs 16 residues. Germline V gives CDR1 GTSNPN, CDR2 SVGIG (reference sequence). The CDR3 region is CAWSKKGGQSNQPQHF. The CDR3 DNA reads as TGTGCCTGGAGCAAAAAGGGGGGACAGAGCAATCAGCCCCAGCATTTT.

The J gene is TRBJ2-4, the V gene TRBV7-9; 10 nucleotides match TRBD1. CDR3 length: 14 amino acids. CDR1 is SEHNR and CDR2 is FQNEAQ in the germline V gene (reference sequence). V shed 3 bases, J shed 6 bases, and the junction held 2 bases outside the gene matches. CDR3 sequence reads: CASSLTGGRNIQYF. For the CDR3, the DNA is TGTGCCAGCAGCTTGACAGGGGGCAGAAACATTCAGTACTTC.

This sequence joins TRBV5-5 and TRBJ2-3, with 9 bases that match TRBD1. Trimming cost V 4 bases and J 1 base; bases outside gene matches: 7. Germline V gene sequence: CDR1 SGHKS, CDR2 YYEKEE (reference sequence). CDR3 size: 16 residues. This CDR3 reads CASSPDRGGGTDTQYF. The DNA for the CDR3 is TGTGCCAGCAGCCCGGACAGGGGTGGAGGCACAGATACGCAGTATTTT.

This clone appeared a few times. The rearrangement uses TRBV10-1 and TRBJ2-7; TRBD2 is a possible D gene (5 bases). This CDR3 contains 12 residues. Germline V CDR1 and CDR2: WNHNN, SYGVQD (reference sequence). The V and J ends lost 5 bases and 6 bases respectively, with 11 bases between them. In nucleotides, the CDR3 is TGCGCCAGCAGTTCCGATGCGGGCGAGCAGTACTTC. This translates into CASSSDAGEQYF.

This chain uses TRBV6-5 with TRBJ2-1, with 9 bases fitting TRBD2. The CDR3 consists of 15 residues. Germline V lookup: CDR1 MNHEY, CDR2 SVGAGI. V was pared by 7 bases and J by 0 bases, with 4 bases of the junction left unmatched. CDR3 bases: TGTGCCAGCACCGATAGCGGGGGCTCCTACAATGAGCAGTTCTTC. It specifies CASTDSGGSYNEQFF.

V gene TRBV7-2 combines with J gene TRBJ2-7, with unresolved D. Germline CDR1 is SGHTA and CDR2 is FQGNSA. V lost 5 bases and J 5 bases, leaving 13 bases between the germline ends. The CDR3 runs 13 residues. CDR3: CASSPRYSHEQYF. CDR3 coding DNA: TGTGCCAGCAGCCCGAGATATTCACACGAGCAGTACTTC.